This TCR beta chain was found in a study of shared clonotypes between healthy human individuals. Each cell subset's genomic DNA was divided evenly among several immunoSEQ plates. Clones were read by immunoSEQ multiplex PCR, and TCRdb kept only the in-frame ones, dropping some. The sample has about 2.2 million clones; roughly 91% are singletons. The CDR3 is 15 amino acids. Trimming removed 6 bases at V and 9 bases at J, with 21 bases between. Germline V lookup: CDR1 MNHEY, CDR2 SMNVEV (reference sequence). General study results and limits: Larger estimated richness was generally recorded for naive subsets relative to memory subsets. Some clonotypes were shared by all four sorted-subset donors, while others were not shared. The non-shared ones had lower generation probabilities than the shared ones.

Naive CD8 populations comprised CD45RO-negative cells positively selected for CCR7, excluding terminally differentiated effector memory CD45RA+ cells. Recent vaccinations or acute infections were absent in the healthy HIV-negative adult donors. Turning to this clone: Its antigen is unidentified.

The clonotype comes from a man in his late teens or twenties in good health. Some clones in this sample may be carry-over from other donors' samples. Sequencing input: naive CD8+ T cells from PBMCs. V gene TRBV27 combines with J gene TRBJ2-1; D possibly corresponds to TRBD2 (7 bases). The CDR3 spells CASSPRGGSTGEQFF. The CDR3 DNA reads TGTGCCAGCAGCCCCAGGGGCGGGAGTACTGGTGAGCAGTTCTTC.